A single sample gave rise to the 28 T cell receptor beta chains below, sequenced in a study of blood T cell repertoires in COVID-19. The method was immunoSEQ multiplex PCR; TCRdb's version includes in-frame clones alone and lacks a portion of them. Of over 250,000 clones listed, over 70% are singletons. Sequences were obtained from peripheral blood. These receptor sequences come from a woman older than 75 with acute or convalescent COVID-19.

This clone was seen once. The chain links TRBV20-1 to TRBJ2-5; TRBD1 agrees at 7 bases. The junction had 2 bases not matched to a gene; V was cut back by 3 bases and J by 1 base. This CDR3 is 13 amino acids long. Germline V gives CDR1 DFQATT, CDR2 SNEGSKA (reference sequence). The CDR3 loop reads CSASEGAQETQYF. CDR3 bases: TGCAGTGCTAGTGAGGGGGCCCAAGAGACCCAGTACTTC.

V and J are TRBV19 and TRBJ1-2; 7 bases are shared with TRBD1. The CDR3 sequence is 15 residues long. The V segment lost 3 bases and the J segment 0 bases; nucleotides outside the gene matches: 4. Germline lookup yields CDR1 LNHDA and CDR2 SQIVND (reference sequence). The CDR3 loop reads CASSISGTANYGYTF. Here the CDR3 DNA reads TGTGCCAGTAGTATTTCGGGGACAGCTAACTATGGCTACACCTTC.

This chain links TRBV3-1 (or the pseudogene TRBV3-2) with TRBJ1-2; unclear D gene. There are 14 residues in the CDR3. The V gene lost 4 bases and the J gene lost 4 bases, with 13 bases spanning the gap. Germline-derived CDR1 and CDR2 are LGHDT and YNNKEL (reference sequence). The CDR3 loop is CASSPLRRPYGYTF. Here the CDR3 DNA reads TGTGCCAGCAGCCCCCTGAGGAGGCCCTATGGCTACACCTTC.

This sequence joins TRBV18 and TRBJ1-6, with 9 bases lining up with TRBD1. CDR3 length equals 16 residues. Trimming took 4 bases from V and 6 from J; bases not matched to a gene: 7. Looked up from germline, CDR1 is KGHSH and CDR2 is LQKENI. CDR3: CASSQKTGGTNSPLHF. The DNA of the CDR3 is TGTGCCAGCTCACAAAAAACAGGGGGCACTAATTCACCCCTCCACTTT.

The genes are TRBV30 and TRBJ1-5; possible D gene TRBD1, 6 bases. Germline-derived CDR1 and CDR2 are GTSNPN and SVGIG (reference sequence). There are 14 residues in the CDR3. Trimming removed 4 bases from V and 6 bases from J, with 16 bases in between. The CDR3 DNA reads TGTGCCTGGACCAAGGGGGGGTATAGTCAGCCCCAGCATTTT. It is translated as CAWTKGGYSQPQHF.

V gene TRBV7-9 combines with J gene TRBJ2-5; 14 nucleotides line up with TRBD2. From germline, CDR1 is SEHNR and CDR2 FQNEAQ (reference sequence). Trimming took 5 bases from V and 0 from J; bases not matched to a gene: 5. This CDR3 contains 17 residues. The CDR3 DNA sequence: TGTGCCAGCAGCCCGGGGACTAGCGGGGGATACCAAGAGACCCAGTACTTC. This codes for CASSPGTSGGYQETQYF. Complete variable domain (other parts from reference TRBV7-9 and TRBJ2-5): DTGVSQNPRHKITKRGQNVTFRCDPISEHNRLYWYRQTLGQGPEFLTYFQNEAQLEKSRLLSDRFSAERPKGSFSTLEIQRTEQGDSAMYLCASSPGTSGGYQETQYFGPGTRLLVL.

The genes are TRBV6-2 or TRBV6-3 and TRBJ1-1; D gene ambiguous. The germline V and J ends were trimmed by 2 bases and 4 bases, with 8 bases remaining between them. This CDR3 has 13 residues. The germline gives CDR1 MNHEY, CDR2 SVGEGT. The CDR3 nucleotides are TGTGCCAGCAGTTACATTCGTCTCACTGAAGCTTTCTTT. The encoded protein is CASSYIRLTEAFF.

The chain carries TRBV2 and TRBJ2-3, with D maybe TRBD2 (6 bases). Germline-derived CDR1 and CDR2 are SNHLY and FYNNEI. V was pared by 4 bases and J by 0 bases, with 14 bases between. The length of the CDR3 is 16 residues. CDR3 nucleotides: TGTGCCAGCAGTGTTGAAGGAGGGGTGAGCACAGATACGCAGTATTTT. Translation gives CASSVEGGVSTDTQYF. The whole variable domain, remainder taken from reference TRBV2 and TRBJ2-3, is EPEVTQTPSHQVTQMGQEVILRCVPISNHLYFYWYRQILGQKVEFLVSFYNNEISEKSEIFDDQFSVERPDGSNFTLKIRSTKLEDSAMYFCASSVEGGVSTDTQYFGPGTRLTVL.

This clone has only a few counts. The V gene is TRBV3-1 (or the pseudogene TRBV3-2), the J gene TRBJ1-2; tentatively, D is TRBD1 (5 bases). This CDR3 is 16 amino acids long. The germline V and J ends were trimmed by 4 bases and 2 bases, with 17 bases remaining between them. Germline values: CDR1 LGHDT, CDR2 YNNKEL (reference sequence). CDR3 coding DNA: TGTGCCAGCAGCCGGTATCAGGGTCTGGGGAACTATGGCTACACCTTC. Amino acids: CASSRYQGLGNYGYTF.

V and J are TRBV3-1 (or the pseudogene TRBV3-2) and TRBJ1-4, with D perhaps matching TRBD1 (6 bases). Trimming pared 0 bases from V and 8 bases from J, leaving 16 bases between. Per germline, CDR1 LGHDT and CDR2 YNNKEL (reference sequence). This CDR3 is 16 amino acids long. The CDR3 here is CASSQDRGGFSEKLFF. The CDR3 nucleotides read TGTGCCAGCAGCCAAGATAGGGGGGGCTTTTCCGAAAAACTGTTTTTT.

The chain couples TRBV5-5 to TRBJ1-2; D gene unclear. Between the trimmed V and J ends, which lost 4 bases and 8 bases, there was a span of 12 bases. Germline values: CDR1 SGHKS, CDR2 YYEKEE (reference sequence). The CDR3 contains 12 residues. CDR3 nucleotide sequence: TGTGCCAGCAGCCCGGGTATGTACGGCTACACCTTC. Amino acids: CASSPGMYGYTF.

The chain employs TRBV6-5 and TRBJ1-2; D perhaps matches TRBD1 (5 bases). This CDR3 comprises 14 residues. Deletions cut 7 bases from V and 6 bases from J, with 18 bases between. Germline CDR1 and CDR2: MNHEY and SVGAGI. CDR3 region: CASILVGTSNGYTF. Written as DNA, the CDR3 is TGTGCCAGCATCCTAGTGGGGACTTCGAATGGCTACACCTTC.

In its sample, this clone was seen a few times. The rearrangement links TRBV10-2 to TRBJ2-2; D ambiguous. Between the trimmed V and J ends, which lost 0 bases and 8 bases, there was a span of 7 bases. The germline V gene has CDR1 WSHSY and CDR2 SAAADI. The CDR3 covers 13 residues. The CDR3 loop is CASSESAQGELFF. For the CDR3, the DNA is TGCGCCAGCAGTGAGTCGGCCCAAGGGGAGCTGTTTTTT.

This clone appeared a single time. The chain couples TRBV11-1 to TRBJ2-7; D may be TRBD1 (5 bases). This CDR3 has 13 amino acids. With 5 bases removed from V and 5 bases from J, the gap between germline ends came to 13 bases. The germline V gene has CDR1 SGHAT and CDR2 FQDESV (reference sequence). The chain's CDR3 is CASSARDWDEQYF. CDR3 nucleotide sequence: TGTGCCAGCAGCGCCAGGGATTGGGACGAGCAGTACTTC.

V and J are TRBV11-2 and TRBJ1-4; D gene ambiguous. The germline V gene encodes CDR1 SGHAT and CDR2 FQNNGV. Trimming shortened V by 1 base and J by 7 bases, and 7 bases separated the two germline ends. This CDR3 region has 13 residues. The CDR3 DNA reads TGTGCCAGCAGCTTAGGAGCACGTGAAAAACTGTTTTTT. Translating it yields CASSLGAREKLFF.

This sequence joins TRBV4-1 and TRBJ2-5; TRBD1 matches 8 bases. CDR3 size: 16 residues. CDR1 and CDR2 from the germline V gene are MGHRA and YSYEKL. V lost 4 bases to trimming and J lost 5 bases; unmatched junction nucleotides: 12. The CDR3 region is CASSRAPRTGSETQYF. The CDR3 DNA sequence: TGCGCCAGCAGCCGCGCCCCCAGGACAGGGTCGGAGACCCAGTACTTC.

The chain joins TRBV18 to TRBJ1-6; D is uncertain. Looked up from germline, CDR1 is KGHSH and CDR2 is LQKENI. There are 17 residues in the CDR3. With 1 base removed from V and 9 bases from J, the gap between germline ends came to 19 bases. CDR3 amino acids: CASSPHGFGVSISPLHF. In DNA, the CDR3 is TGTGCCAGCTCACCACACGGGTTCGGGGTAAGTATTTCACCCCTCCACTTT.

This clone was observed a few times. V is TRBV5-6 and J is TRBJ2-3, with 8 bases identical to TRBD2. Germline V gene data show CDR1 as SGHDT and CDR2 as YYEEEE. Germline trimming cut 0 bases from V and 4 bases from J; bases unmatched to any gene: 4. The CDR3 is made up of 15 amino acids. CDR3 sequence reads: CASSLGGGPADTQYF. The CDR3 nucleotides are TGTGCCAGCAGCTTGGGCGGGGGGCCCGCAGATACGCAGTATTTT.

This clone appeared a few times. This sequence joins TRBV5-1 and TRBJ1-1, with 9 nucleotides matching TRBD1. Trimming removed 1 base from V and 4 bases from J; junction bases left unmatched: 5. Per the germline V gene, CDR1 is SGHRS and CDR2 is YFSETQ. The CDR3 is 15 amino acids. The CDR3 bases are TGCGCCAGCAGCTTGCAGGGGGACAGGGTCACTGAAGCTTTCTTT. This encodes CASSLQGDRVTEAFF.

Of note for this clone: Other DNA variants within this sample encode the same CDR3. The chain employs TRBV5-1 and TRBJ1-4, with unresolved D. The ends were cut back, 0 bases at V and 8 bases at J, with 11 bases in the middle. The length of the CDR3 is 14 residues. Germline V gene sequence: CDR1 SGHRS, CDR2 YFSETQ. This CDR3 is CASSLGGLGEKLFF. As DNA, the CDR3 is TGCGCCAGCAGCTTGGGAGGGTTGGGAGAAAAACTGTTTTTT.

This clone has more than one count but fewer than ten. V and J are TRBV3-1 (or the pseudogene TRBV3-2) and TRBJ2-1; TRBD1 aligns across 9 bases. V trimming: 0 bases; J trimming: 7 bases; junction bases outside the gene matches: 7. The CDR3 is made up of 16 amino acids. Germline loops: CDR1 LGHDT, CDR2 YNNKEL (reference sequence). The CDR3 reads CASSQDRGQGWNEQFF. The CDR3 DNA is TGTGCCAGCAGCCAAGATCGAGGACAGGGGTGGAATGAGCAGTTCTTC.

This clone came up a few times. The chain links TRBV6-4 to TRBJ2-1; 14 bases align to TRBD2. Germline lookup yields CDR1 MRHNA and CDR2 SNTAGT. This CDR3 contains 19 residues. The J segment lost 0 bases and the V segment lost 7 bases, leaving 11 bases of the junction unmatched. The CDR3 loop reads CASTPTSGGAFGSYNEQFF. CDR3 bases: TGTGCCAGCACCCCGACTAGCGGGGGGGCCTTTGGCTCCTACAATGAGCAGTTCTTC.

The rearrangement links TRBV3-1 (or the pseudogene TRBV3-2) to TRBJ2-5, with TRBD2 identical over 8 bases. V lost 1 base to trimming and J lost 5 bases; unmatched junction nucleotides: 0. Germline V gives CDR1 LGHDT, CDR2 YNNKEL (reference sequence). The CDR3 consists of 13 residues. CDR3 sequence reads: CASSQGLAETQYF. For the CDR3, the DNA is TGTGCCAGCAGCCAAGGACTAGCGGAGACCCAGTACTTC.

This clone was observed a handful of times. The chain uses TRBV7-8 and TRBJ2-7, with D perhaps TRBD2 (5 bases). Germline loops: CDR1 SGHVS, CDR2 FQNEAQ. V was pared by 1 base and J by 3 bases, with 13 bases between. The CDR3 sequence is 15 residues long. This chain's CDR3 is CASSLGRLARYEQYF. CDR3 DNA: TGTGCCAGCAGCTTAGGTCGGCTAGCCCGCTACGAGCAGTACTTC.

The V call is TRBV4-1, the J call TRBJ1-1; no clear D. This CDR3 has 17 amino acids. Germline V gene data show CDR1 as MGHRA and CDR2 as YSYEKL. V was shortened by 0 bases and J by 1 base, with 15 bases between the two germline ends. The CDR3 is CASSQDRRVRRNTEAFF. CDR3 in DNA: TGCGCCAGCAGCCAAGATAGGCGGGTACGGAGGAACACTGAAGCTTTCTTT.

This sequence joins TRBV5-1 and TRBJ2-2; TRBD1 might be the D (5 bases). Trimming stripped 6 bases from V and 6 bases from J, with 18 bases between. Germline CDR1 reads SGHRS; CDR2 reads YFSETQ. The CDR3 has 15 residues. The CDR3 nucleotides read TGCGCCAGCAAATACGACAGCTCCCAACCCGGGGAGCTGTTTTTT. Protein: CASKYDSSQPGELFF.

The V and J genes are TRBV11-2 and TRBJ1-6, with D possibly TRBD1 on 5 matching bases. CDR3 length: 16 residues. Germline loops: CDR1 SGHAT, CDR2 FQNNGV. V lost 4 bases and J lost 7, with 17 bases in between. The DNA for the CDR3 is TGTGCCAGCAGCTCTAGGGGCGGTACCAACAATTCACCCCTCCACTTT. It translates to CASSSRGGTNNSPLHF.

The J gene is TRBJ1-6, the V gene TRBV19, with D maybe TRBD1 (6 bases). The CDR3 has 16 residues. V lost 4 bases, J lost 2 bases, and 12 bases lay in between. CDR1 is LNHDA, CDR2 SQIVND, per germline (reference sequence). CDR3 region: CASSTRGNTYNSPLHF. DNA for the CDR3: TGTGCCAGTAGTACCAGGGGTAACACCTATAATTCACCCCTCCACTTT.